This passage covers 31 T cell receptor beta chains from one sample sequenced in a study of CD8+ T cells in alopecia areata. Sequencing relied on a cDNA template that was reverse transcribed from extracted RNA. Repertoires were generated with immunoSEQ multiplex PCR, while TCRdb's copy carries only in-frame clones and drops some. The sample includes about 220,000 clones, 50% to 70% seen only once; the top ten take roughly 1.4%. Treatment in this sample: oral pan-JAK inhibitor, 5-10 mg twice daily. The material sequenced was CD4+ T cells sorted from blood, taken at week 4, from a patient treated with tofacitinib. These receptor sequences come from a human donor with alopecia areata.

This clone appeared a few times. The rearrangement uses TRBV28 and TRBJ2-3; no definite D call. With 3 bases removed from V and 4 bases from J, the gap between germline ends came to 8 bases. The CDR3 runs to 13 residues. Per germline, CDR1 MDHEN and CDR2 SYDVKM. The CDR3 reads CASSFSSSDTQYF. CDR3 nucleotide sequence: TGTGCCAGCAGTTTTTCTTCATCAGATACGCAGTATTTT. Drawing the rest from reference TRBV28 and TRBJ2-3, the complete variable domain is DVKVTQSSRYLVKRTGEKVFLECVQDMDHENMFWYRQDPGLGLRLIYFSYDVKMKEKGDIPEGYSVSREKKERFSLILESASTNQTSMYLCASSFSSSDTQYFGPGTRLTVL.

The rearrangement uses TRBV29-1 and TRBJ2-3; 10 positions match TRBD1. Trimming took 4 bases from V and 5 from J; bases not matched to a gene: 6. This CDR3 is 14 amino acids long. The V gene's germline CDR1 is SQVTM and CDR2 ANQGSEA. The CDR3 sequence: CSVAAGTGVDTQYF. Written as DNA, the CDR3 is TGCAGCGTTGCGGCCGGGACAGGGGTAGATACGCAGTATTTT.

J is TRBJ1-2 and V is TRBV29-1; no firm D call. V shed 1 base and J shed 1 base, with 7 bases lying between them. Germline V gene data show CDR1 as SQVTM and CDR2 as ANQGSEA. The length of the CDR3 is 13 residues. CDR3 loop: CSVEGNSNYGYTF. The CDR3 coding sequence is TGCAGCGTTGAAGGAAACAGTAACTATGGCTACACCTTC.

The chain joins TRBV5-1 to TRBJ1-5; possibly TRBD1 for D (5 bases). The germline V gene encodes CDR1 SGHRS and CDR2 YFSETQ. The CDR3 loop spans 14 amino acids. V was trimmed by 0 bases and J by 9 bases, leaving 13 bases between them. The chain's CDR3 is CASSLGQGEGPQHF. In nucleotides, the CDR3 is TGCGCCAGCAGCTTGGGGCAGGGAGAGGGGCCCCAGCATTTT.

This clone was counted at least ten times. V is TRBV19 and J is TRBJ1-1; 9 nucleotides match TRBD1. The V and J ends lost 9 bases and 0 bases, in that order; junction bases with no gene match: 14. The germline CDR1 and CDR2 sequences are LNHDA and SQIVND (reference sequence). CDR3 size: 17 residues. The CDR3, as DNA: TGTGCCAGCTCTCGGTCGGGACAGGGCCTACTGAACACTGAAGCTTTCTTT. Translation: CASSRSGQGLLNTEAFF.

The chain joins TRBV9 to TRBJ2-1; 7 positions match TRBD2. Germline CDR1 and CDR2: SGDLS and YYNGEE. V dropped 2 bases and J dropped 9; count of bases not matched to a gene: 8. This CDR3 is 14 amino acids long. The CDR3 DNA is TGTGCCAGCAGCGTTCGGACTAGTAACGGTGAGCAGTTCTTC. Its protein is CASSVRTSNGEQFF.

The chain recombines TRBV30 with TRBJ1-1, with TRBD1 matching 7 bases. Germline CDR1 reads GTSNPN; CDR2 reads SVGIG (reference sequence). The CDR3 is made up of 13 amino acids. The V gene end was trimmed by 4 bases and the J gene end by 0 bases; junction bases not matched to a gene: 2. The DNA of the CDR3 is TGTGCCTGGAAACAGGGGATGAACACTGAAGCTTTCTTT. It is translated as CAWKQGMNTEAFF.

The chain joins TRBV29-1 to TRBJ2-1; perhaps TRBD1 as D (6 bases). Germline values: CDR1 SQVTM, CDR2 ANQGSEA. V shed 4 bases and J shed 6 bases, with 16 bases lying between them. The CDR3 loop spans 14 amino acids. For the CDR3, the DNA is TGCAGCGTTGTGGTGGACAGCAAACCCAATGAGCAGTTCTTC. Translating gives CSVVVDSKPNEQFF.

The rearrangement links TRBV6-5 to TRBJ1-2, with D tentatively TRBD1 (6 bases). The V end was cut by 6 bases, the J end by 4 bases, with 18 bases between. The CDR3 runs 15 residues. In germline, CDR1 is MNHEY, CDR2 SVGAGI. CDR3 DNA sequence: TGTGCCAGCAGGGGCCTCGGGGGCCGTAGCTATGGCTACACCTTC. It yields the protein CASRGLGGRSYGYTF.

This clone came up a few times. This rearrangement joins TRBV29-1 to TRBJ2-7; a weak D match, TRBD1 (6 bases). CDR3 length equals 12 residues. Per the germline V gene, CDR1 is SQVTM and CDR2 is ANQGSEA. Trimming stripped 7 bases from V and 2 bases from J, with 12 bases between. CDR3 region: CSARTAAYEQYF. The CDR3 DNA sequence: TGCAGCGCTAGGACAGCAGCCTACGAGCAGTACTTC.

The chain carries TRBV2 and TRBJ2-1, with a possible D match to TRBD2 (5 bases). Germline V gene lookup returns CDR1 SNHLY and CDR2 FYNNEI. The CDR3 spans 16 residues. V gave up 4 bases and J gave up 1 base, with 14 bases separating them. CDR3 in amino acids: CASSGTRLASYNEQFF. The CDR3 coding sequence is TGTGCCAGCAGTGGGACGCGGCTAGCTTCCTACAATGAGCAGTTCTTC. Full variable domain (rest looked up from reference TRBV2 and TRBJ2-1): EPEVTQTPSHQVTQMGQEVILRCVPISNHLYFYWYRQILGQKVEFLVSFYNNEISEKSEIFDDQFSVERPDGSNFTLKIRSTKLEDSAMYFCASSGTRLASYNEQFFGPGTRLTVL.

The V and J genes are TRBV6-5 and TRBJ1-6; 7 bases fit TRBD1. In germline, CDR1 is MNHEY, CDR2 SVGAGI. The J segment lost 10 bases and the V segment lost 5 bases, leaving 8 bases of the junction unmatched. This CDR3 comprises 14 residues. The CDR3 is CASSKQGLRSPLHF. CDR3 DNA sequence: TGTGCCAGCAGTAAACAGGGGCTTCGGTCACCCCTCCACTTT.

The CDR3 DNA sequence: TGCGCCAGCAGCTTGGACAGCCTCTCCTACAATGAGCAGTTCTTC. Protein: CASSLDSLSYNEQFF. V and J are TRBV5-1 and TRBJ2-1; D is unclear. The CDR3 contains 15 residues. Trimming stripped 0 bases from V and 0 bases from J, with 7 bases between. CDR1 and CDR2 from the germline V gene are SGHRS and YFSETQ.

The chain is built from TRBV4-3 and TRBJ1-5; D uncertain. The germline V and J ends were trimmed by 1 base and 0 bases, with 7 bases remaining between them. The germline gives CDR1 LGHNA, CDR2 YSLEER. CDR3 length: 15 residues. Here the CDR3 DNA reads TGCGCCAGCAGCCAAGTGCTCCTTAGCAATCAGCCCCAGCATTTT. Amino acids: CASSQVLLSNQPQHF.

The chain recombines TRBV9 with TRBJ2-1; 7 bases are a match to TRBD2. Germline CDR1 is SGDLS and CDR2 is YYNGEE. CDR3 length equals 17 residues. V dropped 0 bases and J dropped 0; count of bases not matched to a gene: 6. The CDR3 sequence is CASSVASSGSSYNEQFF. CDR3 bases: TGTGCCAGCAGCGTAGCGTCTAGCGGAAGCTCCTACAATGAGCAGTTCTTC.

The chain links TRBV29-1 to TRBJ1-4; 12 bases map to TRBD1. The CDR3 totals 15 residues. Germline V gene sequence: CDR1 SQVTM, CDR2 ANQGSEA. Unmatched junction bases numbered 3, after V lost 0 bases and J lost 7 bases. The CDR3 DNA sequence: TGCAGCGTTGAAGAGGGACAGGGGGCGCCTGAAAAACTGTTTTTT. It codes for CSVEEGQGAPEKLFF.

Turning to this clone: A read error may be the cause here, since a much bigger clone is one base away. This sequence joins TRBV7-8 and TRBJ2-6; no reliable D call. V lost 5 bases, J lost 4 bases, and 3 bases lay in between. CDR3 length equals 12 residues. Germline V gene sequence: CDR1 SGHVS, CDR2 FQNEAQ. CDR3 loop: CASSQGANVLTF. CDR3 coding DNA: TGTGCCAGCAGCCAGGGGGCCAACGTCCTGACTTTC.

V is TRBV2 and J is TRBJ2-2; 11 positions match TRBD1. With 6 bases clipped from V and 4 bases from J, the junction kept 4 bases outside the gene matches. CDR1 is SNHLY, CDR2 FYNNEI, per germline. The CDR3 consists of 15 residues. CDR3 region: CASSSGTGGTGELFF. The CDR3 DNA is TGTGCCAGCAGCTCCGGGACAGGGGGCACCGGGGAGCTGTTTTTT. The variable domain in full, completed from reference TRBV2 and TRBJ2-2, reads EPEVTQTPSHQVTQMGQEVILRCVPISNHLYFYWYRQILGQKVEFLVSFYNNEISEKSEIFDDQFSVERPDGSNFTLKIRSTKLEDSAMYFCASSSGTGGTGELFFGEGSRLTVL.

This chain links TRBV7-9 with TRBJ2-7; D gene ambiguous. V was shortened by 10 bases and J by 0 bases, with 10 bases between the two germline ends. The germline gives CDR1 SEHNR, CDR2 FQNEAQ (reference sequence). There are 12 residues in the CDR3. The CDR3 reads CAISELSYEQYF. The CDR3 coding sequence is TGTGCCATCTCAGAGCTCTCCTACGAGCAGTACTTC. The full variable domain, its missing parts supplied by reference TRBV7-9 and TRBJ2-7, is DTGVSQNPRHKITKRGQNVTFRCDPISEHNRLYWYRQTLGQGPEFLTYFQNEAQLEKSRLLSDRFSAERPKGSFSTLEIQRTEQGDSAMYLCAISELSYEQYFGPGTRLTVT.

The genes are TRBV29-1 and TRBJ2-7; unclear D gene. CDR1 is SQVTM and CDR2 is ANQGSEA in the germline V gene. This CDR3 region has 12 residues. V was shortened by 6 bases and J by 0 bases, with 9 bases between the two germline ends. The CDR3 sequence is CSVGPSSYEQYF. In nucleotides, the CDR3 is TGCAGCGTCGGCCCGAGCTCCTACGAGCAGTACTTC.

The gene calls are TRBV4-3 and TRBJ1-2; D call uncertain. V was clipped by 1 base and J by 1 base, with 16 bases between them. The CDR3 is 17 residues long. Per the germline V gene, CDR1 is LGHNA and CDR2 is YSLEER. CDR3 residues: CASSQARSLKLNYGYTF. The CDR3 coding sequence is TGCGCCAGCAGCCAAGCACGGTCCCTTAAACTTAACTATGGCTACACCTTC.

A few counts support this clone. The chain employs TRBV29-1 and TRBJ1-1; TRBD1 agrees at 7 bases. Per the germline V gene, CDR1 is SQVTM and CDR2 is ANQGSEA. The length of the CDR3 is 13 residues. Trimming took 7 bases from V and 11 from J; bases not matched to a gene: 16. The CDR3 sequence is CSAQGDSIRGAFF. For the CDR3, the DNA is TGCAGCGCCCAGGGGGACTCAATTCGGGGGGCTTTCTTT. Looking up the rest from reference TRBV29-1 and TRBJ1-1 gives the full variable domain: SAVISQKPSRDICQRGTSLTIQCQVDSQVTMMFWYRQQPGQSLTLIATANQGSEATYESGFVIDKFPISRPNLTFSTLTVSNMSPEDSSIYLCSAQGDSIRGAFFGQGTRLTVV.

The V and J genes are TRBV10-3 and TRBJ2-7; TRBD2 matches at 7 bases. Germline V lookup: CDR1 ENHRY, CDR2 SYGVKD. The CDR3 loop spans 14 amino acids. V was pared by 0 bases and J by 5 bases, with 4 bases of the junction left unmatched. For the CDR3, the DNA is TGTGCCATCAGTGAGTCGGTGGGGGGGAACGAGCAGTACTTC. Translating it yields CAISESVGGNEQYF.

This chain links TRBV7-8 with TRBJ2-4; tentatively, D is TRBD1 or TRBD2 (5 bases each). Trimming left V 6 bases short and J 4 bases short, with 19 bases between. Germline V CDR1 and CDR2: SGHVS, FQNEAQ. The CDR3 spans 16 residues. As DNA, the CDR3 is TGTGCCAGCAGGAAAACGGGCGGGCAGGGAAAAAACATTCAGTACTTC. Its protein product is CASRKTGGQGKNIQYF.

CDR3 in amino acids: CATSGGTANTEAFF. The CDR3 DNA follows: TGTGCCACCAGCGGCGGGACAGCGAACACTGAAGCTTTCTTT. The rearrangement links TRBV15 to TRBJ1-1, with 7 bases matching TRBD1. Germline V gene sequence: CDR1 LNHNV, CDR2 YYDKDF (reference sequence). This CDR3 spans 14 amino acids. The V and J ends lost 5 bases and 1 base, in that order; junction bases with no gene match: 4. Based on the CDR3 plus reference TRBV15 and TRBJ1-1, the full variable domain is DAMVIQNPRYQVTQFGKPVTLSCSQTLNHNVMYWYQQKSSQAPKLLFHYYDKDFNNEADTPDNFQSRRPNTSFCFLDIRSPGLGDTAMYLCATSGGTANTEAFFGQGTRLTVV.

The chain has TRBV6-1 and TRBJ2-5; D unclear. Germline CDR1 reads MNHNS; CDR2 reads SASEGT. This CDR3 spans 15 amino acids. Trimming took 5 bases from V and 3 from J, leaving 16 bases between them. The CDR3 DNA is TGTGCCAGCAGTTTCCCGACACCCTCGGAAGAGACCCAGTACTTC. This codes for CASSFPTPSEETQYF.

The chain links TRBV6-9 to TRBJ1-1, with D hard to call. Trimming removed 4 bases at V and 4 bases at J, with 13 bases between. The CDR3 extends over 14 amino acids. CDR1 and CDR2 from the germline V gene are MNHGY and SVAAGI. In DNA form, the CDR3 reads TGTGCCAGCAGTTGCTTGTTTCGTAGCACTGAAGCTTTCTTT. This codes for CASSCLFRSTEAFF.

CDR3 nucleotides: TGCGCCAGCAGCTTGGAACAGTCGCACACAGATACGCAGTATTTT. Translating gives CASSLEQSHTDTQYF. This chain joins TRBV5-1 and TRBJ2-3; no reliable D call. This CDR3 contains 15 residues. Trimming took 0 bases from V and 2 from J, leaving 10 bases between them. Germline V CDR1 and CDR2: SGHRS, YFSETQ. The full variable domain, with the rest looked up from reference TRBV5-1 and TRBJ2-3, is KAGVTQTPRYLIKTRGQQVTLSCSPISGHRSVSWYQQTPGQGLQFLFEYFSETQRNKGNFPGRFSGRQFSNSRSEMNVSTLELGDSALYLCASSLEQSHTDTQYFGPGTRLTVL.

In DNA form, the CDR3 reads TGCAGCTTAACTGTAAAGGGGGACTCAGATACGCAGTATTTT. Residues: CSLTVKGDSDTQYF. The V call is TRBV29-1, the J call TRBJ2-3; the D gene could be TRBD1 or TRBD2 (6 bases each). The V gene lost 8 bases and the J gene lost 4 bases, with 19 bases spanning the gap. The CDR3 length is 14 residues. Germline assignment: CDR1 SQVTM and CDR2 ANQGSEA.

V and J are TRBV6-5 and TRBJ1-2; 9 bases fit TRBD1. There are 13 residues in the CDR3. V lost 5 bases to trimming and J lost 6 bases; unmatched junction nucleotides: 4. Per the germline V gene, CDR1 is MNHEY and CDR2 is SVGAGI. The CDR3 sequence: CASSPGDRDGYTF. CDR3 nucleotides: TGTGCCAGCAGTCCCGGGGACAGGGATGGCTACACCTTC.

This chain joins TRBV30 and TRBJ1-1; D is ambiguous. Trimming removed 6 bases from V and 3 bases from J, with 14 bases in between. CDR1 is GTSNPN, CDR2 SVGIG, per germline (reference sequence). This CDR3 contains 13 residues. The CDR3 here is CACQKLTDTEAFF. CDR3 bases: TGTGCCTGTCAGAAACTCACGGACACTGAAGCTTTCTTT. The full variable domain, rest sourced from reference TRBV30 and TRBJ1-1, is SQTIHQWPATLVQPVGSPLSLECTVEGTSNPNLYWYRQAAGRGLQLLFYSVGIGQISSEVPQNLSASRPQDRQFILSSKKLLLSDSGFYLCACQKLTDTEAFFGQGTRLTVV.